This T cell receptor (beta chain) is drawn from a study of blood T cell repertoires in COVID-19 (TCRdb year 2020). About the full investigation: Recovered participants in ImmuneRACE Cohort 3 were defined by two consecutive negative NP/OP PCR tests, clearance by a healthcare professional, or resolution of symptoms. Collaborator samples came from the United States, Italy and Spain and covered acute and convalescent phases of COVID-19. The material from the prospective study consisted of cDNA or gDNA derived from T cells, B-cell-depleted T cells, or PBMCs. The dataset comprised deeply sampled blood TCRbeta repertoires from subjects exposed to, actively infected with, or recovered from COVID-19. The repertoires were released in a freely available public database meant as a resource for research on the immune response to SARS-CoV-2. The samples were drawn from the first 160 participants of the ongoing ImmuneRACE study and from 1,254 subjects provided by 6 global collaborators. The sample metadata nearly always contained a de-identified subject ID, COVID-19 status, age in years and sex. HLA class I and class II types, where available, came from metadata supplied by the sample provider rather than from assay-based typing.

Concerning this clone itself: The antigen this receptor binds is unknown. Qualities for individual bases were not recorded, and no much larger clone is one base off.

The full study reports these points: How much clinical and demographic metadata was included differed by source and by participant, and the metadata was provided uncurated.

Enrolling through a virtual design, the prospective study's participants ranged in age from roughly 18 to 95 years and lived across roughly 24 United States geographic areas. In the prospective study, cohorts were assigned on the basis of participant-reported clinical history obtained from a screening survey and a study questionnaire. Each participant in the prospective study had whole blood, serum and a nasopharyngeal or oropharyngeal swab collected by mobile phlebotomists. Participants in the prospective study had the option to provide additional blood draws and questionnaires over a 2-month period. Before DNA extraction, blood samples from the prospective study were shipped at room temperature or frozen. The junction shows trimming of 12 bases on V and 7 bases on J, plus 21 bases between the germline ends. From the cysteine up to the phenylalanine, the CDR3 has a length of 13 residues. Left in the record is the CDR3 DNA by itself, 39 bases read in frame from the first base. Looking up the germline V gene yields CDR1 KGHDR and CDR2 SFDVKD.

TCRbeta CDR3 regions were amplified from genomic DNA using the immunoSEQ Assay, a bias-controlled multiplex PCR. Per the source publication's procedure: The number of nucleated cells in each sample was estimated from the amplification of reference gene primers within the assay. To quantify the absolute abundance of each unique TCRbeta CDR3 rearrangement, sequence reads were collapsed and filtered. For each sample, productive Simpson clonality was calculated as the square root of Simpson's diversity index across productive rearrangements. TCRdb holds this immuneACCESS table with in-frame rearrangements only. Some clones are missing; in checked studies, unresolved V genes explain under half, and the rest has no known cause. That table furnishes V, J and clone size, whereas the DNA furnished D and trimming. The sample yields around 140,000 clones; approximately 80% were counted once. Clones ranked in the top ten supply roughly 3.9% of the sample.

This chain joins TRBV24-1 to TRBJ2-7; a weak D assignment points to TRBD2 (6 bases agree). This sequence was found in a man in his fifties or sixties in a cohort exposed to, infected with or recovered from COVID-19 (not recorded which). Sequencing was carried out using PBMCs or T cells enriched from blood (not recorded which). CDR3 reads: CAPLPRGAGEQYF. The DNA sequence reads TGTGCCCCTCTCCCCCGCGGGGCTGGGGAGCAGTACTTC.